A single sample is the source of the 9 T cell receptor beta chains below, sequenced in a study of CD8 T cells in ankylosing spondylitis. TCRdb reprocessed the 5' RACE reads via MiXCR and lists one record per CDR3 protein. The sample carries roughly 240,000 distinct CDR3 sequences, over 7% recorded once. Material: blood, either unsorted or a sorted T cell fraction (not recorded which). The origin of the receptors is a female donor with ankylosing spondylitis or in good health (not recorded which).

This clonotype came up many times. The rearrangement uses TRBV20-1 and TRBJ2-1; 10 positions agree with TRBD2. The CDR3 loop spans 17 amino acids. Germline assignment: CDR1 DFQATT and CDR2 SNEGSKA (reference sequence). Trimming took 3 bases from V and 0 from J; bases not matched to a gene: 8. This chain's CDR3 is CSARSLAGVGSYNEQFF. The CDR3 DNA is TGCAGTGCTAGGAGCCTAGCGGGAGTGGGCTCCTACAATGAGCAGTTCTTC.

Ten or more counts support this clonotype. The chain employs TRBV7-2 and TRBJ2-7; possible D gene TRBD1, 6 bases. Deletions cut 6 bases from V and 3 bases from J, with 18 bases between. CDR1 is SGHTA, CDR2 FQGNSA, per germline. This CDR3 region has 15 residues. CDR3: CASSHVAGALYEQYF. The DNA of the CDR3 is TGTGCCAGCAGTCACGTAGCAGGGGCACTCTACGAGCAGTACTTC. Complete variable domain (other parts from reference TRBV7-2 and TRBJ2-7): GAGVSQSPSNKVTEKGKDVELRCDPISGHTALYWYRQSLGQGLEFLIYFQGNSAPDKSGLPSDRFSAERTGGSVSTLTIQRTQQEDSAVYLCASSHVAGALYEQYFGPGTRLTVT.

This clonotype was counted many times. This chain joins TRBV20-1 and TRBJ2-1; TRBD1 aligns across 8 bases. CDR1 DFQATT and CDR2 SNEGSKA come from the germline V gene (reference sequence). The CDR3 is 13 amino acids. The V segment lost 6 bases and the J segment 7 bases; nucleotides outside the gene matches: 8. The CDR3 region is CSARGQGVNEQFF. The DNA for the CDR3 is TGCAGTGCCAGGGGGCAGGGGGTAAATGAGCAGTTCTTC.

This clonotype was found many times. The CDR3 spells CASSLAGGGRTYEQYF. CDR3 DNA sequence: TGTGCCAGCAGCTTAGCGGGCGGGGGACGAACCTACGAGCAGTACTTC. The V call is TRBV7-8, the J call TRBJ2-7; 7 bases are a match to TRBD2. Looked up from germline, CDR1 is SGHVS and CDR2 is FQNEAQ. The CDR3 totals 16 residues. Germline trimming cut 0 bases from V and 2 bases from J; bases unmatched to any gene: 7.

Only a few counts were recorded for this clonotype. The chain recombines TRBV20-1 with TRBJ2-7; 7 bases are a match to TRBD2. CDR1 is DFQATT, CDR2 SNEGSKA, per germline (reference sequence). With V trimmed by 3 bases and J by 3 bases, 8 bases remained unmatched. The CDR3 has 14 amino acids. The CDR3 here is CSARGGSRFYEQYF. The CDR3 DNA is TGCAGTGCTAGGGGCGGGAGCCGCTTCTACGAGCAGTACTTC.

This clonotype was seen at least ten times. J is TRBJ1-1 and V is TRBV12-3 or TRBV12-4; 9 bases are a match to TRBD1. CDR3 length equals 15 residues. V dropped 4 bases and J dropped 7; count of bases not matched to a gene: 10. The CDR3 DNA sequence: TGTGCCAGCAGTTCCCCGGGACAGGGAAGGGGTGAAGCTTTCTTT. Protein sequence: CASSSPGQGRGEAFF.

This clonotype was detected ten times or more. This chain uses TRBV15 with TRBJ2-1; 11 bases agree with TRBD2. CDR1 is LNHNV and CDR2 is YYDKDF in the germline V gene (reference sequence). The CDR3 runs to 14 residues. V was pared by 8 bases and J by 6 bases, with 6 bases of the junction left unmatched. The CDR3 spells CATRLAGGGNEQFF. The CDR3 DNA reads TGTGCCACCCGCTTAGCGGGAGGGGGCAATGAGCAGTTCTTC.

The gene calls are TRBV7-9 and TRBJ2-3; TRBD1 matches at 9 bases. After removal of 3 bases from V and 1 base from J, the junction contained 8 bases not matched to a gene. Germline V gene data show CDR1 as SEHNR and CDR2 as FQNEAQ (reference sequence). The CDR3 has 17 residues. CDR3 region: CASSFRRQGVGTDTQYF. DNA for the CDR3: TGTGCCAGCAGCTTCAGACGACAGGGGGTCGGCACAGATACGCAGTATTTT.

The chain employs TRBV3-1 and TRBJ2-7; TRBD2 aligns across 8 bases. Trimming at V came to 3 bases and at J to 0 bases, leaving 10 bases not matched to a gene. CDR3 length: 17 amino acids. Per the germline V gene, CDR1 is LGHDT and CDR2 is YNNKEL (reference sequence). CDR3 DNA sequence: TGTGCCAGCAGCCAGGGGCTGGGACTAGGCCTCTCCTACGAGCAGTACTTC. This gives the protein CASSQGLGLGLSYEQYF.